Following are 27 T cell receptor beta chains from one sample sequenced in a study of a mutant IDH1 vaccine in newly diagnosed glioma. Assay used: immunoSEQ multiplex PCR; TCRdb lists only in-frame clones, some missing. Of about 98,000 clones listed, approximately 90% are singletons. Documented time point: baseline, week 1 (first vaccination visit). Treatment here: pre-vaccination baseline after standard-of-care therapy. Sequenced here: PBMCs, sampled from a glioma patient treated with radiotherapy, temozolomide or both. The source of these receptors is a woman in her forties or fifties with glioma.

The CDR3 DNA reads TGTGCCAGCACCATGGGACGAGGTCGCCAGCCCCAGCATTTT. This encodes CASTMGRGRQPQHF. The V and J genes are TRBV28 and TRBJ1-5, with D perhaps matching TRBD1 (5 bases). Trimming took 7 bases from V and 7 from J, leaving 17 bases between them. Germline CDR1 is MDHEN and CDR2 is SYDVKM. This CDR3 has 14 residues.

This chain uses TRBV28 with TRBJ2-2, with 10 positions matching TRBD1. This CDR3 comprises 17 residues. V shed 3 bases and J 0 bases; nucleotides not matched to a gene: 4. CDR1 and CDR2 from the germline V gene are MDHEN and SYDVKM. CDR3 nucleotide sequence: TGTGCCAGCAGTTTCTCAGGACAGGGGGCGAACACCGGGGAGCTGTTTTTT. Its protein product is CASSFSGQGANTGELFF. Combining the CDR3 with reference TRBV28 and TRBJ2-2 gives the whole variable domain DVKVTQSSRYLVKRTGEKVFLECVQDMDHENMFWYRQDPGLGLRLIYFSYDVKMKEKGDIPEGYSVSREKKERFSLILESASTNQTSMYLCASSFSGQGANTGELFFGEGSRLTVL.

The CDR3 protein is CASSQGDRMNTEAFF. DNA of the CDR3: TGTGCCAGCAGCCAAGGGGACAGGATGAACACTGAAGCTTTCTTT. The genes are TRBV16 and TRBJ1-1; the match to TRBD1 covers 8 bases. Germline V gene sequence: CDR1 KGHSY, CDR2 FQNENV. The CDR3 contains 15 residues. J was trimmed by 0 bases and V by 2 bases; bases with no gene match: 2.

This clone appeared once. The chain combines TRBV30 with TRBJ1-4; 9 nucleotides match TRBD1. J was trimmed by 10 bases and V by 2 bases; bases with no gene match: 8. This CDR3 spans 14 amino acids. Germline CDR1 is GTSNPN and CDR2 is SVGIG (reference sequence). The CDR3 loop is CAWSFWDREGKLFF. CDR3 nucleotide sequence: TGTGCCTGGAGTTTCTGGGACAGGGAGGGAAAACTGTTTTTT.

The chain combines TRBV11-2 with TRBJ1-2; D may be TRBD1 (6 bases). CDR1 is SGHAT and CDR2 is FQNNGV in the germline V gene. The CDR3 loop spans 13 amino acids. Deletions cut 3 bases from V and 8 bases from J, with 13 bases between. CDR3 region: CASSFLQGEGYTF. CDR3 coding DNA: TGTGCCAGCAGCTTTTTACAGGGCGAAGGCTACACCTTC. Together with reference TRBV11-2 and TRBJ1-2, the CDR3 gives the full variable domain: EAGVAQSPRYKIIEKRQSVAFWCNPISGHATLYWYQQILGQGPKLLIQFQNNGVVDDSQLPKDRFSAERLKGVDSTLKIQPAKLEDSAVYLCASSFLQGEGYTFGSGTRLTVV.

For the CDR3, the DNA is TGTGCCAGCAGTTCGGGGACAGGGGCACTCAATGAGCAGTTCTTC. Amino acids: CASSSGTGALNEQFF. The V gene is TRBV28, the J gene TRBJ2-1; 10 bases agree with TRBD1. Germline loops: CDR1 MDHEN, CDR2 SYDVKM. The CDR3 has 15 amino acids. The trim removed 4 bases at V and 6 bases at J, leaving 6 bases unmatched.

The V and J genes are TRBV9 and TRBJ2-7; 9 nucleotides align to TRBD1. This CDR3 region has 15 residues. The germline gives CDR1 SGDLS, CDR2 YYNGEE. Losses at the gene ends were 2 bases for V and 1 base for J; bases not matched to a gene: 4. CDR3 region: CASSVGDRVSYEQYF. The CDR3 DNA follows: TGTGCCAGCAGCGTTGGGGACAGGGTGTCCTACGAGCAGTACTTC.

The rearrangement links TRBV10-3 to TRBJ1-2; the match to TRBD1 covers 7 bases. This CDR3 is built from 17 residues. Germline V gives CDR1 ENHRY, CDR2 SYGVKD. The V gene end was trimmed by 5 bases and the J gene end by 0 bases; junction bases not matched to a gene: 12. CDR3 bases: TGTGCCATCAGTTCCGGGACAGTCAAGAGAGCTAACTATGGCTACACCTTC. Translating gives CAISSGTVKRANYGYTF.

V gene TRBV28 combines with J gene TRBJ2-4; D might be TRBD1 or TRBD2, each matching 5 bases. Trimming left V 5 bases short and J 2 bases short, with 13 bases between. The germline V gene has CDR1 MDHEN and CDR2 SYDVKM. This CDR3 has 15 residues. This CDR3 is CASSRPGTSKNIQYF. The CDR3 coding sequence is TGTGCCAGCAGTCGGCCCGGGACCTCCAAAAACATTCAGTACTTC.

The genes are TRBV18 and TRBJ2-2, with D unclear. This CDR3 is built from 14 residues. Between the trimmed V and J ends, which lost 3 bases and 5 bases, there was a span of 10 bases. Germline V gives CDR1 KGHSH, CDR2 LQKENI. CDR3 nucleotides: TGTGCCAGCTCACCGGACCGAACGACCGGGGAGCTGTTTTTT. It yields the protein CASSPDRTTGELFF.

This chain uses TRBV27 with TRBJ2-5; 9 nucleotides agree with TRBD1. Germline lookup yields CDR1 MNHEY and CDR2 SMNVEV (reference sequence). The CDR3 is made up of 13 amino acids. Losses at the gene ends were 5 bases for V and 4 bases for J; bases not matched to a gene: 2. The CDR3 nucleotides are TGTGCCAGCAGTACAGGGGGCAGAGAGACCCAGTACTTC. As protein: CASSTGGRETQYF.

The rearrangement links TRBV5-1 to TRBJ2-3; D remains unclear. The ends were cut back, 3 bases at V and 0 bases at J, with 5 bases in the middle. The CDR3 loop spans 13 amino acids. Germline V gives CDR1 SGHRS, CDR2 YFSETQ. CDR3: CASSSASTDTQYF. The CDR3 DNA follows: TGCGCCAGCAGCTCAGCTAGCACAGATACGCAGTATTTT.

The rearrangement links TRBV28 to TRBJ2-3; a weak D match, TRBD1 (6 bases). V was pared by 4 bases and J by 0 bases, with 17 bases between. The CDR3 totals 17 residues. From germline, CDR1 is MDHEN and CDR2 SYDVKM. The DNA for the CDR3 is TGTGCCAGCAGTTCATCCACCAGAGGGGGAAGCACAGATACGCAGTATTTT. It encodes CASSSSTRGGSTDTQYF.

This sequence joins TRBV9 and TRBJ1-2; TRBD1 might be the D (5 bases). V was trimmed by 7 bases and J by 4 bases, leaving 14 bases between them. The germline gives CDR1 SGDLS, CDR2 YYNGEE. This CDR3 contains 13 residues. The CDR3, as DNA: TGTGCCAGCGGGTCAAGACAGCCCTATGGCTACACCTTC. Translated: CASGSRQPYGYTF.

V gene TRBV28 combines with J gene TRBJ1-5; D unresolved. The ends were cut back, 2 bases at V and 4 bases at J, with 9 bases in the middle. Germline V gene lookup returns CDR1 MDHEN and CDR2 SYDVKM. The CDR3 totals 14 residues. CDR3 loop: CASSLEQINQPQHF. As DNA, the CDR3 is TGTGCCAGCAGTTTAGAGCAGATTAATCAGCCCCAGCATTTT.

Only a few counts were recorded for this clone. The chain uses TRBV10-3 and TRBJ1-5, with D possibly TRBD1 on 5 matching bases. Germline loops: CDR1 ENHRY, CDR2 SYGVKD. The length of the CDR3 is 13 residues. V was cut by 10 bases and J by 4 bases, with 14 bases left in between. The CDR3 nucleotides are TGTGCCACCCTCTCGGGGGGAAATCAGCCCCAGCATTTT. This translates into CATLSGGNQPQHF.

The chain employs TRBV5-4 and TRBJ2-5; 7 bases are shared with TRBD1. Germline CDR1 SGHNT, CDR2 YYREEE (reference sequence). The CDR3 is 16 amino acids. Trimming at V came to 4 bases and at J to 3 bases, leaving 12 bases not matched to a gene. The CDR3 DNA is TGTGCCAGCAGCCCCCCCCCGGGACAGATTGAAGAGACCCAGTACTTC. It translates to CASSPPPGQIEETQYF. The complete variable domain, with remaining parts taken from reference TRBV5-4 and TRBJ2-5, reads ETGVTQSPTHLIKTRGQQVTLRCSSQSGHNTVSWYQQALGQGPQFIFQYYREEENGRGNFPPRFSGLQFPNYSSELNVNALELDDSALYLCASSPPPGQIEETQYFGPGTRLLVL.

The chain links TRBV15 to TRBJ1-5; the match to TRBD1 covers 7 bases. Germline V gene sequence: CDR1 LNHNV, CDR2 YYDKDF (reference sequence). V shed 3 bases and J 7 bases; nucleotides not matched to a gene: 6. CDR3 length: 14 amino acids. The CDR3 bases are TGTGCCACCAGCAGTGACAGGGAGGCCCAGCCCCAGCATTTT. As protein: CATSSDREAQPQHF.

V is TRBV27 and J is TRBJ2-7, with D possibly TRBD2 on 6 matching bases. The V end was cut by 5 bases, the J end by 9 bases, with 23 bases between. CDR3 length: 15 amino acids. CDR1 is MNHEY and CDR2 is SMNVEV in the germline V gene (reference sequence). As DNA, the CDR3 is TGTGCCAGCAGTCCCCTCTCGGGAGTCAGTGTACTGCAGTACTTC. Translating it yields CASSPLSGVSVLQYF.

This chain connects TRBV7-9 to TRBJ2-1; TRBD1 aligns across 7 bases. With V trimmed by 0 bases and J by 8 bases, 4 bases remained unmatched. Germline values: CDR1 SEHNR, CDR2 FQNEAQ (reference sequence). The CDR3 totals 14 residues. For the CDR3, the DNA is TGTGCCAGCAGCTTAGCGGCAGGGGGAGATGAGCAGTTCTTC. Translation: CASSLAAGGDEQFF.

The V and J genes are TRBV7-3 and TRBJ2-3, with 10 positions matching TRBD2. The CDR3 totals 16 residues. J was trimmed by 4 bases and V by 5 bases; bases with no gene match: 9. Germline values: CDR1 SGHTA, CDR2 FQGTGA. The CDR3 spells CASSQAGGPGSDTQYF. In DNA, the CDR3 is TGTGCCAGCAGCCAAGCGGGAGGGCCGGGTTCAGATACGCAGTATTTT. The full variable domain, its missing parts supplied by reference TRBV7-3 and TRBJ2-3, is GAGVSQTPSNKVTEKGKYVELRCDPISGHTALYWYRQSLGQGPEFLIYFQGTGAADDSGLPNDRFFAVRPEGSVSTLKIQRTERGDSAVYLCASSQAGGPGSDTQYFGPGTRLTVL.

The rearrangement joins TRBV27 to TRBJ1-5; TRBD1 might be the D (6 bases). Germline CDR1 and CDR2: MNHEY and SMNVEV (reference sequence). The germline V and J ends were trimmed by 1 base and 0 bases, with 22 bases remaining between them. This CDR3 spans 20 amino acids. The CDR3 region is CASSLLGPLTGDYSNQPQHF. The CDR3 DNA reads TGTGCCAGCAGTTTATTAGGGCCTTTGACAGGAGATTATAGCAATCAGCCCCAGCATTTT.

A note on this clone: A junction boundary mismatches the germline segment, possibly from a read error. This chain joins TRBV2 and TRBJ1-1; D remains ambiguous. This CDR3 comprises 15 residues. Looked up from germline, CDR1 is SNHLY and CDR2 is FYNNEI. The CDR3 is CARSGWGKGNTEAFF. The CDR3 DNA sequence: TGTGCCAGAAGTGGTTGGGGAAAAGGGAACACTGAAGCTTTCTTT.

The chain is built from TRBV29-1 and TRBJ2-5; possible D gene TRBD1, 6 bases. Germline V gives CDR1 SQVTM, CDR2 ANQGSEA. The CDR3 has 11 residues. CDR3 in amino acids: CTGAVRETQYF. The CDR3 bases are TGCACAGGGGCTGTGAGAGAGACCCAGTACTTC.

The rearrangement joins TRBV15 to TRBJ1-4; D is unresolved. The CDR3 totals 15 residues. Germline V CDR1 and CDR2: LNHNV, YYDKDF (reference sequence). The V end lost 0 bases, the J end lost 5 bases, and 10 bases lay between the germline ends. CDR3 DNA: TGTGCCACCAGCAGAGACGGGGATTCAAATGAAAAACTGTTTTTT. Amino acids: CATSRDGDSNEKLFF.

This rearrangement joins TRBV4-1 to TRBJ1-1, with D hard to call. The CDR3 consists of 13 residues. Germline values: CDR1 MGHRA, CDR2 YSYEKL. Deletions cut 4 bases from V and 1 base from J, with 7 bases between. CDR3 coding DNA: TGCGCCAGCAGCCGACGAGAGAACACTGAAGCTTTCTTT. It encodes CASSRRENTEAFF.

The chain employs TRBV25-1 and TRBJ1-4; D is unresolved. In germline, CDR1 is MGHDK, CDR2 SYGVNS. The CDR3 has 15 amino acids. V was cut by 2 bases and J by 3 bases, with 10 bases left in between. DNA of the CDR3: TGTGCCAGCAGTGAACCGGCCCTGGCTAATGAAAAACTGTTTTTT. As protein: CASSEPALANEKLFF.